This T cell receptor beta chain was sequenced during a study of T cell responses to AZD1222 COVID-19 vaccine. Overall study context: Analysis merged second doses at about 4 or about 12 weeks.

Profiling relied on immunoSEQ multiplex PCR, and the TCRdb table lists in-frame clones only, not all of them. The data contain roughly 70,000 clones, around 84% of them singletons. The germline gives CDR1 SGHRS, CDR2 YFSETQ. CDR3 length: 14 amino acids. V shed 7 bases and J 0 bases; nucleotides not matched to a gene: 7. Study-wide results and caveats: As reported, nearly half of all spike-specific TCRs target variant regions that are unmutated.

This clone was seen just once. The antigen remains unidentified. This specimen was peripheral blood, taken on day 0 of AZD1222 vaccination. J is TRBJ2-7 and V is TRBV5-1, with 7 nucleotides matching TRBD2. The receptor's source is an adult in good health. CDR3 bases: TGCGCCAGCCGCCTGGGGGGGGACTCCTACGAGCAGTACTTC. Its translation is CASRLGGDSYEQYF.